Shown below are 4 T cell receptor beta chains from a single sample sequenced in a study of T cell responses to AZD1222 COVID-19 vaccine. The data were produced by immunoSEQ multiplex PCR, yet TCRdb's version contains in-frame clones alone and is incomplete. The table has about 150,000 clones, approximately 90% seen once. The material sequenced was peripheral blood, taken on day 0 of MenACWY control vaccination. The receptors were sampled from an adult in good health.

The chain combines TRBV4-3 with TRBJ2-3; D is perhaps TRBD1 (6 bases). Per germline, CDR1 LGHNA and CDR2 YSLEER. This CDR3 is built from 13 residues. Trimming took 0 bases from V and 11 from J, leaving 12 bases between them. The CDR3 is CASSQEVRGGQYF. The DNA for the CDR3 is TGCGCCAGCAGCCAAGAAGTCCGAGGGGGGCAGTATTTT.

In its sample, this clone was seen a few times. The J gene is TRBJ2-1, the V gene TRBV10-3, with a possible D match to TRBD2 (6 bases). The CDR3 extends over 14 amino acids. CDR1 is ENHRY, CDR2 SYGVKD, per germline. Trimming stripped 6 bases from V and 6 bases from J, with 15 bases between. The CDR3 loop is CAIRRRDFPNEQFF. The CDR3 DNA reads as TGTGCCATCAGACGCCGGGACTTTCCCAATGAGCAGTTCTTC.

J is TRBJ2-3 and V is TRBV5-1; D is perhaps TRBD2 (6 bases). The V and J ends lost 0 bases and 2 bases respectively, with 13 bases between them. CDR3 length equals 16 residues. The germline CDR1 and CDR2 sequences are SGHRS and YFSETQ. The CDR3, as DNA: TGCGCCAGCAGCTTGGGACTAGAAGAAATCACAGATACGCAGTATTTT. It specifies CASSLGLEEITDTQYF. Together with reference TRBV5-1 and TRBJ2-3, the CDR3 gives the full variable domain: KAGVTQTPRYLIKTRGQQVTLSCSPISGHRSVSWYQQTPGQGLQFLFEYFSETQRNKGNFPGRFSGRQFSNSRSEMNVSTLELGDSALYLCASSLGLEEITDTQYFGPGTRLTVL.

This clone was counted between two and nine times. The V call is TRBV11-3, the J call TRBJ2-5, with a tentative D call TRBD2 (6 bases). CDR3 length: 12 amino acids. Trimming removed 8 bases from V and 4 bases from J, with 11 bases in between. CDR1 and CDR2 from the germline V gene are SGHNT and YENEEA. The CDR3: CASGEAGETQYF. Here the CDR3 DNA reads TGTGCCAGCGGAGAAGCGGGAGAGACCCAGTACTTC. The full variable domain, with the rest looked up from reference TRBV11-3 and TRBJ2-5, is EAGVVQSPRYKIIEKKQPVAFWCNPISGHNTLYWYLQNLGQGPELLIRYENEEAVDDSQLPKDRFSAERLKGVDSTLKIQPAELGDSAVYLCASGEAGETQYFGPGTRLLVL.